A selection of T cell receptor beta chains follows, all from one sample in a study of cytomegalovirus exposure and HLA in healthy donors. Libraries were prepared by immunoSEQ multiplex PCR; TCRdb keeps only in-frame clonotypes and omits some of them. The sample has 200,000 or so clones, around 80% seen once; the top ten hold more than 0.6%. Material: PBMCs. The receptors stem from a boy aged 2 to 9 in good health and CMV-seronegative. The CDR3 runs from the conserved cysteine through the conserved F or W. The order of the fields is J gene, D gene, V gene, clone size, CDR3 DNA, CDR3 protein. A D gene is named only where the DNA matches it firmly. Size tells how often a clone was seen (once, few, many) or the class of an expanded clone, and some rows leave it out.

TRBJ2-6	TRBD1	TRBV19	.	TGTGCCAGTAGTGAGGTCGGACAGGGGGCGCGTGGGGCCAACGTCCTGACTTTC	CASSEVGQGARGANVLTF
TRBJ2-5	TRBD2	TRBV5-4	.	TGTGCCAGCAGCTTGGATTTACTAGCGGGGGGCGGGGGGGAGACCCAGTACTTC	CASSLDLLAGGGGETQYF
TRBJ1-6	TRBD1	TRBV5-6	.	TGTGCCAGCAGCTCCGGGACAGGGGACTATAATTCACCCCTCCACTTT	CASSSGTGDYNSPLHF
TRBJ2-1	TRBD2	TRBV19	.	TGTGCCAGCTCGGGACTAGCCTACAATGAGCAGTTCTTC	CASSGLAYNEQFF
TRBJ1-2	.	TRBV12-5	.	TGTGCTAGTGGTTTGCCAGGGACTAGCGGCTACACCTTC	CASGLPGTSGYTF
TRBJ1-5	TRBD1	TRBV19	.	TGTGCCAGTAGTTGGACAGGGGCTAGCAATCAGCCCCAGCATTTT	CASSWTGASNQPQHF
TRBJ1-3	.	TRBV5-4	.	TGTGCCAGCAGCTTGGATGCGGGGTCTGGAAACACCATATATTTT	CASSLDAGSGNTIYF
TRBJ1-1	TRBD1	TRBV5-1	.	TGCGCCAGCAGCTGGGATCGGGACAGGGGCGCGAACACTGAAGCTTTCTTT	CASSWDRDRGANTEAFF
TRBJ2-7	.	TRBV7-6	once	TGTGCCAGCAGCTCACTTCTTAGGGTGGGAGTCCACGAGCAGTACTTC	CASSSLLRVGVHEQYF
TRBJ2-1	.	TRBV7-9	.	TGTGCCAGCAGCTTAATGGGCGGGGCGTCCTACAATGAGCAGTTCTTC	CASSLMGGASYNEQFF
TRBJ2-7	TRBD2	TRBV19	.	TGTGCCACCGCACTCGGGGGGGCGACCTCCTACGAGCAGTACTTC	CATALGGATSYEQYF
TRBJ2-7	TRBD2	TRBV9	.	TGTGCCAGCAGCGTTACTAGCGGGGGGGTTTACGAGCAGTACTTC	CASSVTSGGVYEQYF
TRBJ2-1	TRBD1	TRBV7-6	.	TGTGCCAGCAGCCCACGGACAGGGTACAATGAGCAGTTCTTC	CASSPRTGYNEQFF
TRBJ2-7	.	TRBV7-8	.	TGTGCCAGCAATCCCCTAGGGGGTGCCTGGGAGCAGTACTTC	CASNPLGGAWEQYF
TRBJ2-7	TRBD1	TRBV19	.	TGTGCCAGTAGTATGGGTCAGGGGGCCAACGAGCAGTACTTC	CASSMGQGANEQYF
TRBJ1-2	.	TRBV29-1	.	TGCAGCGGGCTGGAGAACTATGGCTACACCTTC	CSGLENYGYTF
TRBJ1-5	.	TRBV5-6	few	TGTGCCAGCAGCTTGGCCGCAGGGAATCAGCCCCAGCATTTT	CASSLAAGNQPQHF
TRBJ1-3	TRBD1	TRBV6-6	.	TGTGCCAGCAGGGACTCGGGACAGAACTCTGGAAACACCATATATTTT	CASRDSGQNSGNTIYF
TRBJ1-2	.	TRBV7-9	.	TGTGCCAGCAGCTTACCGACAGCAGATGGCTACACCTTC	CASSLPTADGYTF
TRBJ2-2	.	TRBV27	.	TGTGCCAGCAGTTTAAGGGGTCCCGGGGAGCTGTTTTTT	CASSLRGPGELFF
TRBJ2-7	TRBD2	TRBV7-9	once	TGTGCCAGCAGCTCTCCTAGCGGGGGGGAACGGTACGAGCAGTACTTC	CASSSPSGGERYEQYF
TRBJ1-1	.	TRBV19	.	TGTGCCATCCGTTCGTGGAACACTGAAGCTTTCTTT	CAIRSWNTEAFF
TRBJ2-7	TRBD1	TRBV4-2	few	TGTGCCAGCAGCCAAGGACAGGGAGACTACGAGCAGTACTTC	CASSQGQGDYEQYF
TRBJ2-7	.	TRBV27	.	TGTGCCAGCAGTTGGGCAGGGCCCTACGAGCAGTACTTC	CASSWAGPYEQYF
TRBJ2-5	.	TRBV5-4	.	TGTGCCAGCAGCTTGGGGACTACTTCCATGGAGACCCAGTACTTC	CASSLGTTSMETQYF
TRBJ2-7	.	TRBV5-6	few	TGTGCCAGCAGCTTGGGAAGGGGACAACCCCTACCCTACGAGCAGTACTTC	CASSLGRGQPLPYEQYF
TRBJ2-5	TRBD1	TRBV5-4	.	TGTGCCAGCAGCTTGGTTATCACAGGGGGCGGAGAGACCCAGTACTTC	CASSLVITGGGETQYF
TRBJ1-1	.	TRBV19	.	TGTGCCACTCAAGGCTTTGTGGGGCGAGGCACTGAAGCTTTCTTT	CATQGFVGRGTEAFF
TRBJ1-3	.	TRBV27	.	TGTGCCAGCAGTCGAGGGACACCTCCCTCTGGAAACACCATATATTTT	CASSRGTPPSGNTIYF
TRBJ1-3	.	TRBV5-1	few	TGCGCCAGCAGCTTTTCATCAGGGGTACTCTCTGGAAACACCATATATTTT	CASSFSSGVLSGNTIYF
TRBJ1-4	.	TRBV30	.	TGTGCCTGGAGTCTGCAGGGGCGGGAAAAACTGTTTTTT	CAWSLQGREKLFF
TRBJ2-7	TRBD2	TRBV27	.	TGTGCCAGCAGTCCGAATGGTAGGGGGACTAGCTCCTACGAGCAGTACTTC	CASSPNGRGTSSYEQYF
TRBJ1-2	.	TRBV7-6	.	TGTGCCAGCAGCTCGACAACCGCTAACTATGGCTACACCTTC	CASSSTTANYGYTF
TRBJ1-4	.	TRBV27	.	TGTGCCAGCAGTTTATCGGGACTTAATGAAAAACTGTTTTTT	CASSLSGLNEKLFF
TRBJ2-3	TRBD2	TRBV15	once	TGTGCCACCAGCAGAGAGGGACTAGCGGGAATGTATTTT	CATSREGLAGMYF
TRBJ2-3	TRBD2	TRBV27	once	TGTGCCAGCAGCCGGGAGGCTAGCGGGGAGCATACGCAGTATTTT	CASSREASGEHTQYF
TRBJ2-1	TRBD2	TRBV5-5	.	TGTGCCAGCAGCTCGGGCTATAGCGGGGGAGAAAACAATGAGCAGTTCTTC	CASSSGYSGGENNEQFF
TRBJ1-6	.	TRBV6-1	.	TGTGCCAGCAGTTCAGGGTTAAGTTCACCCCTCCACTTT	CASSSGLSSPLHF
TRBJ2-7	TRBD1	TRBV11-2	.	TGTGCCAGCAGCCTCAACCCGGGACAGGGGTACGAGCAGTACTTC	CASSLNPGQGYEQYF
TRBJ1-3	.	TRBV5-1	.	TGCGCCAGCACGGGGGTTGGAAACACCATATATTTT	CASTGVGNTIYF
TRBJ1-2	TRBD1	TRBV6-5	.	TGTGCCAGCAGTCCGCCACAGGGGAACTATGGCTACACCTTC	CASSPPQGNYGYTF
TRBJ2-7	TRBD2	TRBV27	few	TGTGCCAGCAGTTTGTCACTAGCGGACCCCTCCGAGCAGTACTTC	CASSLSLADPSEQYF
TRBJ2-3	.	TRBV5-1	.	TGCGCCAGCAGCTTGGAACTAGAGAACACAGATACGCAGTATTTT	CASSLELENTDTQYF
TRBJ2-7	TRBD2	TRBV4-2	.	TGTGCCAGCAGCCAAGATCCTAGCGGGGCTGACTCCTACGAGCAGTACTTC	CASSQDPSGADSYEQYF
TRBJ2-7	TRBD1	TRBV4-2	.	TGTGCCAGCAGCCTCCGGGACAGGGATTCACACGAGCAGTACTTC	CASSLRDRDSHEQYF
TRBJ2-1	.	TRBV7-8	.	TGTGCCAGCAGCTTAGGGGCAGGGCTCTACAATGAGCAGTTCTTC	CASSLGAGLYNEQFF
TRBJ2-7	TRBD1	TRBV6-5	.	TGTGCCAGCAGAGCGCAGGGGGCGGCCTACGAGCAGTACTTC	CASRAQGAAYEQYF
TRBJ1-2	TRBD1	TRBV4-1	once	TGCGCCAGCAGCCGCCCAGGACAGGGGTTTAACTATGGCTACACCTTC	CASSRPGQGFNYGYTF